These 18 T cell receptor beta chains were sequenced from one sample in a study of regulatory T cells in long-lasting Graves disease (dated by TCRdb to about 2021). Preparation of the library involved multiplex PCR. TCRdb shows the sequencer as Illumina HiSeq 4000. CDR3 regions were amplified by Arm-PCR with iRepertoire HTBI primers to construct TCR beta libraries. In-frame beta chains were kept once TCRdb had trimmed the public reads at Q25 with fastp and called clones with MiXCR. Entries that share a CDR3 protein sequence are merged under the most common genes and DNA. The sample table holds fewer than 650,000 distinct CDR3 sequences, of which 16% were seen once. The ten largest make up around 13% of the sample. Reading the label with the study, this specimen's time point is: newly diagnosed GD, antithyroid drugs for less than 3 months. For both TCR sequencing and RNA sequencing, RNA was extracted from PBMCs in TRIzol.

The same data also contributed to another study, on T cells in Graves' hyperthyroidism and ophthalmopathy.

The specimen was peripheral blood mononuclear cells (PBMCs), collected at new diagnosis, from a patient treated with antithyroid drugs. Source of these receptors: a young man with Graves disease. Donor details come from another sample of the same person, matched by shared clones.

This clonotype was found many times. The chain couples TRBV6-1 to TRBJ2-7; D unresolved. V was clipped by 6 bases and J by 2 bases, with 17 bases between them. Germline V lookup: CDR1 MNHNS, CDR2 SASEGT. The CDR3 is made up of 15 amino acids. The CDR3 sequence is CASSLPQGNTYEQYF. The CDR3 nucleotides are TGTGCCAGCAGCCTGCCCCAAGGCAATACCTACGAGCAGTACTTC.

This clonotype has ten or more counts. The chain carries TRBV6-5 and TRBJ1-1, with a tentative D call TRBD1 (5 bases). CDR1 is MNHEY, CDR2 SVGAGI, per germline. Trimming took 0 bases from V and 2 from J, leaving 22 bases between them. The CDR3 runs to 19 residues. This chain's CDR3 is CASSYSILQDGRYNTEAFF. The DNA for the CDR3 is TGTGCCAGCAGTTACTCGATCTTACAGGACGGTCGTTACAACACTGAAGCTTTCTTT.

This clonotype was seen many times. The J gene is TRBJ1-1, the V gene TRBV30; weak D call: TRBD1 (5 bases). CDR1 and CDR2 from the germline V gene are GTSNPN and SVGIG (reference sequence). The V end lost 5 bases, the J end lost 1 base, and 14 bases lay between the germline ends. The CDR3 has 14 residues. The CDR3 nucleotides are TGTGCCTGGGGATCGGGGCAAACGAACACTGAAGCTTTCTTT. It translates to CAWGSGQTNTEAFF.

In its sample, this clonotype was seen many times. The chain uses TRBV12-3 or TRBV12-4 and TRBJ1-6, with D possibly TRBD1 on 6 matching bases. This CDR3 region has 16 residues. V was cut by 6 bases and J by 3 bases, with 15 bases left in between. CDR3 nucleotides: TGTGCCAGCAGCCTCGGACAGCCCTTCTATAATTCACCCCTCCACTTT. Its protein product is CASSLGQPFYNSPLHF.

The rearrangement joins TRBV10-3 to TRBJ2-5; 9 bases agree with TRBD1. V trimming: 0 bases; J trimming: 5 bases; junction bases outside the gene matches: 4. Germline CDR1 is ENHRY and CDR2 is SYGVKD. The CDR3 consists of 15 residues. The DNA of the CDR3 is TGTGCCATCAGTGAGTCGACAGGGGGGATGGAGACCCAGTACTTC. Amino acids: CAISESTGGMETQYF.

This clonotype was seen many times. The CDR3 protein is CAWSPPPLYNEQFF. Here the CDR3 DNA reads TGTGCCTGGAGTCCCCCGCCCTTGTACAATGAGCAGTTCTTC. The genes are TRBV30 and TRBJ2-1, with D uncertain. This CDR3 contains 14 residues. V shed 2 bases and J shed 4 bases, with 12 bases lying between them. Germline CDR1 is GTSNPN and CDR2 is SVGIG (reference sequence).

This clonotype was recorded many times. This CDR3 is CASSPWTEPYEQYF. The DNA for the CDR3 is TGTGCCAGCAGCCCCTGGACTGAGCCCTACGAGCAGTACTTC. This chain links TRBV7-9 with TRBJ2-7; D is perhaps TRBD2 (5 bases). V was trimmed by 5 bases and J by 2 bases, leaving 13 bases between them. The CDR3 is 14 amino acids. Per the germline V gene, CDR1 is SEHNR and CDR2 is FQNEAQ (reference sequence).

The chain is built from TRBV30 and TRBJ2-7; no clear D gene. Germline V lookup: CDR1 GTSNPN, CDR2 SVGIG (reference sequence). The CDR3 loop spans 12 amino acids. V shed 5 bases and J shed 4 bases, with 12 bases lying between them. The CDR3 here is CAWGLTSYEQYF. CDR3 in DNA: TGTGCCTGGGGCCTCACCTCATACGAGCAGTACTTC.

This clonotype was counted between two and nine times. The CDR3 reads CASSFSSGENTEAFF. In nucleotides, the CDR3 is TGTGCCAGCAGCTTCTCCTCGGGGGAGAACACTGAAGCTTTCTTT. This chain uses TRBV7-6 with TRBJ1-1, with a possible D match to TRBD1 (5 bases). The CDR3 contains 15 residues. The V and J ends lost 3 bases and 1 base respectively, with 12 bases between them. The V gene's germline CDR1 is SGHVS and CDR2 FNYEAQ. The complete variable domain, with remaining parts taken from reference TRBV7-6 and TRBJ1-1, reads GAGVSQSPRYKVTKRGQDVALRCDPISGHVSLYWYRQALGQGPEFLTYFNYEAQQDKSGLPNDRFSAERPEGSISTLTIQRTEQRDSAMYRCASSFSSGENTEAFFGQGTRLTVV.

This clonotype was recorded a few times. The V and J genes are TRBV29-1 and TRBJ2-1; 10 nucleotides line up with TRBD1. The V and J ends lost 7 bases and 2 bases, in that order; junction bases with no gene match: 8. Germline CDR1 is SQVTM and CDR2 is ANQGSEA. The CDR3 totals 15 residues. This CDR3 reads CSAERTGGAYNEQFF. The CDR3 DNA follows: TGCAGCGCCGAAAGGACAGGGGGTGCCTACAATGAGCAGTTCTTC.

This clonotype was counted between two and nine times. The J gene is TRBJ1-5, the V gene TRBV27, with a tentative D call TRBD1 (6 bases). This CDR3 has 14 residues. The V gene lost 10 bases and the J gene lost 7 bases, with 20 bases spanning the gap. CDR1 and CDR2 (germline): MNHEY, SMNVEV (reference sequence). CDR3 amino acids: CATQYGGRGQPQHF. The CDR3 nucleotides are TGTGCCACCCAATATGGGGGGCGCGGGCAGCCCCAGCATTTT.

This clonotype showed up just a few times. This rearrangement joins TRBV6-2 or TRBV6-3 to TRBJ2-1, with 7 bases that match TRBD2. From germline, CDR1 is MNHEY and CDR2 SVGEGT. V lost 2 bases and J lost 9; bases outside the gene matches: 7. The CDR3 sequence is 14 residues long. In nucleotides, the CDR3 is TGTGCCAGCAGTTACGGCCGACTAGCTCCTGAGCAGTTCTTC. This translates into CASSYGRLAPEQFF.

J is TRBJ2-7 and V is TRBV15; TRBD1 or TRBD2 may be the D gene (6 bases each). The CDR3 length is 14 residues. Trimming took off 3 bases at V and 0 bases at J, with 9 bases between the two ends. CDR1 and CDR2 (germline): LNHNV, YYDKDF (reference sequence). The CDR3 nucleotides read TGTGCCACCAGCAGGCGGGACACCTCCTACGAGCAGTACTTC. This gives the protein CATSRRDTSYEQYF.

This clonotype was picked up one time. The rearrangement uses TRBV5-6 and TRBJ2-4; D not certain. CDR1 and CDR2 from the germline V gene are SGHDT and YYEEEE. CDR3 length equals 12 residues. V was shortened by 5 bases and J by 1 base, with 4 bases between the two germline ends. CDR3 coding DNA: TGTGCCAGCAGTGTTGCCAAAAACATTCAGTACTTC. Protein: CASSVAKNIQYF. Based on the CDR3 plus reference TRBV5-6 and TRBJ2-4, the full variable domain is DAGVTQSPTHLIKTRGQQVTLRCSPKSGHDTVSWYQQALGQGPQFIFQYYEEEERQRGNFPDRFSGHQFPNYSSELNVNALLLGDSALYLCASSVAKNIQYFGAGTRLSVL.

This clonotype has only a few counts. The CDR3 DNA sequence: TGTGCCACCAGCACACAAAGGTTCACAGATACGCAGTATTTT. Translated: CATSTQRFTDTQYF. The chain employs TRBV15 and TRBJ2-3; D call uncertain. The CDR3 spans 14 residues. Per germline, CDR1 LNHNV and CDR2 YYDKDF (reference sequence). V was clipped by 4 bases and J by 2 bases, with 10 bases between them.

This clonotype showed up many times. CDR3 in amino acids: CASSVADRGYTEAFF. In nucleotides, the CDR3 is TGTGCCAGCAGCGTAGCCGACAGGGGATACACTGAAGCTTTCTTT. The rearrangement links TRBV9 to TRBJ1-1; 8 bases are shared with TRBD1. Per germline, CDR1 SGDLS and CDR2 YYNGEE. CDR3 length: 15 residues. The V gene end was trimmed by 0 bases and the J gene end by 3 bases; junction bases not matched to a gene: 4.

The V and J genes are TRBV20-1 and TRBJ2-3, with TRBD2 identical over 7 bases. CDR3 size: 14 residues. Germline values: CDR1 DFQATT, CDR2 SNEGSKA (reference sequence). After removal of 5 bases from V and 1 base from J, the junction contained 6 bases not matched to a gene. The CDR3, as DNA: TGCAGTGCTGTCCCGGGACTACGCACAGATACGCAGTATTTT. Its protein product is CSAVPGLRTDTQYF.

This clonotype was observed a handful of times. The chain links TRBV9 to TRBJ2-2; 9 bases map to TRBD2. CDR3 size: 16 residues. CDR1 and CDR2 from the germline V gene are SGDLS and YYNGEE. V lost 4 bases to trimming and J lost 5 bases; unmatched junction nucleotides: 9. This chain's CDR3 is CASSPPGTSHTGELFF. The CDR3 region has the DNA TGTGCCAGCAGCCCCCCGGGGACTAGCCATACCGGGGAGCTGTTTTTT.